This TCR beta chain came from a study of radiation and T cells in renal cell carcinoma. The protocol was immunoSEQ multiplex PCR, while the TCRdb copy is restricted to in-frame clones and leaves out a portion. The data hold 70,000 to 100,000 clones, with approximately 86% observed a single time. Time point indicated: blood 2 weeks post-SBRT. Described treatment: 15 Gy SBRT to primary tumor, nephrectomy 4 weeks later. This CDR3 comprises 15 residues. Germline CDR1 reads SGHTA; CDR2 reads FQGNSA. Unmatched junction bases numbered 9, after V lost 5 bases and J lost 5 bases. This sequence originates from a woman aged 45-65 years with renal cell carcinoma. The chain uses TRBV7-2 and TRBJ2-1, with 7 bases lining up with TRBD1. The sample was blood, taken from a patient whose treatment included radiotherapy and nephrectomy. CDR3 in amino acids: CASSPASTGNNEQFF. The CDR3 DNA reads as TGTGCCAGCAGCCCCGCTTCGACAGGGAACAATGAGCAGTTCTTC.